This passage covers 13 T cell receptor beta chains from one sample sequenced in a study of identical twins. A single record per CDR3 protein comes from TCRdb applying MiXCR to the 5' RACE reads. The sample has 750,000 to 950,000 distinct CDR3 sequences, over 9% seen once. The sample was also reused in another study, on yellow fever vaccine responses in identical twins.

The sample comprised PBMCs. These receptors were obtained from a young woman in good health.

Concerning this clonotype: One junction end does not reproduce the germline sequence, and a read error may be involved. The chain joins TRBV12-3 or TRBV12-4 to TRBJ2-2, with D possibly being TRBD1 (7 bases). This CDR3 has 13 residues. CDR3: CASGQVETGGLFF. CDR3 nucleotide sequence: TGTGCCAGTGGACAGGTCGAAACCGGGGGGCTGTTTTTT.

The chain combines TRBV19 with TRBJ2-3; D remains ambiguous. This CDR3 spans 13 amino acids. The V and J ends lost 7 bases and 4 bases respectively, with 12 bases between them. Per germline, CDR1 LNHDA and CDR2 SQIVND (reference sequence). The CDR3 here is CASTFVPPDTQYF. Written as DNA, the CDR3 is TGTGCCAGTACCTTCGTCCCGCCAGATACGCAGTATTTT.

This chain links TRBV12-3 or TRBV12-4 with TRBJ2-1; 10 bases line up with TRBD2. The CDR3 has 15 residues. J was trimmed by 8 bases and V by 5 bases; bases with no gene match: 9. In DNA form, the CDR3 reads TGTGCCAGCAGTCTGGAGCGGGAGGGCCCCGATGAGCAGTTCTTC. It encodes CASSLEREGPDEQFF.

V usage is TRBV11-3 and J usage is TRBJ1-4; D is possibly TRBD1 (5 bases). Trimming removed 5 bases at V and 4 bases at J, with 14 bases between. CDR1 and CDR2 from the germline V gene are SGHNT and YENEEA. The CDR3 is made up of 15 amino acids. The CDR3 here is CASSHFGAGNEKLFF. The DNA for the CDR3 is TGTGCCAGCAGCCACTTCGGGGCGGGTAATGAAAAACTGTTTTTT.

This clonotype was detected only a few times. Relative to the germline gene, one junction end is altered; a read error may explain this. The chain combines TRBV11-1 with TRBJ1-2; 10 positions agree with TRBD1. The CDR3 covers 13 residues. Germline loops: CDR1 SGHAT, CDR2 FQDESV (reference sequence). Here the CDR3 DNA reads TGTGCCAGCAGCCTCACCGGGACAGGGGCCCCCTCCTTC. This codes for CASSLTGTGAPSF.

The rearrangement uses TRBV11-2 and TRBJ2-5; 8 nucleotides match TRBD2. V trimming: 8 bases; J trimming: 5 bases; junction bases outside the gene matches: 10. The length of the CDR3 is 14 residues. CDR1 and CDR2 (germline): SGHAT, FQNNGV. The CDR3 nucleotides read TGTGCCAGCCAGGGGAGCGGGAGTAAGGAGACCCAGTACTTC. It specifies CASQGSGSKETQYF.

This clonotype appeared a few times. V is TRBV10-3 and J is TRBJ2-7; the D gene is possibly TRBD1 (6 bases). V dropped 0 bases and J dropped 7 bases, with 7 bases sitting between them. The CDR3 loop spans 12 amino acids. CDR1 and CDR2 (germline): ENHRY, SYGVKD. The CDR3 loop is CAISESTGEQYV. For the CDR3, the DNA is TGTGCCATCAGTGAGTCGACAGGAGAGCAGTACGTC.

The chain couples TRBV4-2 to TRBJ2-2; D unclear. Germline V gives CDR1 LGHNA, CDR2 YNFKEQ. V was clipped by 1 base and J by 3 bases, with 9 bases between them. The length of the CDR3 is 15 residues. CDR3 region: CASSQALTHTGELFF. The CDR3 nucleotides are TGTGCCAGCAGCCAAGCTCTGACCCACACCGGGGAGCTGTTTTTT.

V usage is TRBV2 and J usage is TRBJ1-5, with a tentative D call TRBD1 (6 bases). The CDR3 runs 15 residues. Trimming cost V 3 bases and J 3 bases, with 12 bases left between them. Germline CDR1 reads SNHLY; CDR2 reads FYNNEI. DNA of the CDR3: TGTGCCAGCAGTGACCGGGACAACGCCAATCAGCCCCAGCATTTT. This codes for CASSDRDNANQPQHF. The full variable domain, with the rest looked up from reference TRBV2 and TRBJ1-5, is EPEVTQTPSHQVTQMGQEVILRCVPISNHLYFYWYRQILGQKVEFLVSFYNNEISEKSEIFDDQFSVERPDGSNFTLKIRSTKLEDSAMYFCASSDRDNANQPQHFGDGTRLSIL.

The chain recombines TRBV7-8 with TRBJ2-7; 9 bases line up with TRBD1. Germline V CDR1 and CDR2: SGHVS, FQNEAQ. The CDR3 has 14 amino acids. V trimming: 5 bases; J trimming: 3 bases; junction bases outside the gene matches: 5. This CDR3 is CASSPLGQGYEQYF. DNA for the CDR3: TGTGCCAGCAGCCCTCTGGGACAGGGCTACGAGCAGTACTTC.

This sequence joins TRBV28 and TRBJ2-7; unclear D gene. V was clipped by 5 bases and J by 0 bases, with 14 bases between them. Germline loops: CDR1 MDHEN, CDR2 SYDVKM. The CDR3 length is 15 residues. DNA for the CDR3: TGTGCCAGCAGTCCCGCGGTGACAAGCTCCTACGAGCAGTACGTC. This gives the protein CASSPAVTSSYEQYV.

In nucleotides, the CDR3 is TGTGCCACCAGCCCAAATTCTTGGGGGCAAGAGACCCAGTACTTC. It specifies CATSPNSWGQETQYF. This chain uses TRBV15 with TRBJ2-5, with D possibly being TRBD1 or TRBD2 (5 bases each). The CDR3 has 15 amino acids. Germline loops: CDR1 LNHNV, CDR2 YYDKDF (reference sequence). Between the trimmed V and J ends, which lost 5 bases and 2 bases, there was a span of 15 bases.

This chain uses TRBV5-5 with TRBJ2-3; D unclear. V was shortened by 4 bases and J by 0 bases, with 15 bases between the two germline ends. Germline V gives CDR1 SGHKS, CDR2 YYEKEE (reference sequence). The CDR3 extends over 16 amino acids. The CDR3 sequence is CASSRGRKSSTDTQYF. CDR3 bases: TGTGCCAGCAGCCGAGGACGTAAATCTAGCACAGATACGCAGTATTTT.